These 26 T cell receptor beta chains were sequenced from one sample in a study of graft-versus-host responses after intestinal transplantation. Here immunoSEQ multiplex PCR was the method, and the copy in TCRdb shows in-frame clones only, minus some. The sample has 11,000 or so clones, 90% to 95% seen once. Regarding time point: postoperative day 105 after intestinal transplantation (dayNNNN = postoperative day). The material was PBMCs, obtained 105 days after intestinal transplantation. The receptors come from a human patient who received an intestinal transplant, so some T cells may come from the graft donor.

The V gene is TRBV30, the J gene TRBJ1-2, with D perhaps TRBD1 (5 bases). Germline V gene sequence: CDR1 GTSNPN, CDR2 SVGIG (reference sequence). The CDR3 consists of 11 residues. The germline V and J ends were trimmed by 0 bases and 6 bases, with 5 bases remaining between them. The CDR3 sequence is CAWSVGHGYTF. DNA for the CDR3: TGTGCCTGGAGTGTGGGGCATGGCTACACCTTC. Full variable domain (missing parts from reference TRBV30 and TRBJ1-2): SQTIHQWPATLVQPVGSPLSLECTVEGTSNPNLYWYRQAAGRGLQLLFYSVGIGQISSEVPQNLSASRPQDRQFILSSKKLLLSDSGFYLCAWSVGHGYTFGSGTRLTVV.

The rearrangement joins TRBV6-5 to TRBJ2-7; 8 bases map to TRBD1. CDR3 size: 15 residues. V shed 4 bases and J 0 bases; nucleotides not matched to a gene: 5. CDR1 and CDR2 from the germline V gene are MNHEY and SVGAGI. Here the CDR3 DNA reads TGTGCCAGCAGTTCTAGAACAGGGGGCTCCTACGAGCAGTACTTC. This translates into CASSSRTGGSYEQYF.

The CDR3 is CASSIPTVRKGQPQHF. DNA of the CDR3: TGTGCCAGCAGTATCCCGACAGTCCGAAAGGGTCAGCCCCAGCATTTT. This rearrangement joins TRBV28 to TRBJ1-5, with D tentatively TRBD1 (5 bases). The CDR3 spans 16 residues. The V gene's germline CDR1 is MDHEN and CDR2 SYDVKM. The V and J ends lost 5 bases and 6 bases respectively, with 20 bases between them.

V usage is TRBV10-1 and J usage is TRBJ2-3; 8 bases are shared with TRBD2. The germline gives CDR1 WNHNN, CDR2 SYGVQD (reference sequence). V shed 3 bases and J 2 bases; nucleotides not matched to a gene: 7. CDR3 length: 16 residues. The chain's CDR3 is CASSDYQRGNTDTQYF. CDR3 nucleotides: TGCGCCAGCAGTGATTACCAGCGGGGGAACACAGATACGCAGTATTTT.

The gene calls are TRBV6-1 and TRBJ2-2; 10 nucleotides align to TRBD1. CDR3 size: 14 residues. Germline CDR1 and CDR2: MNHNS and SASEGT. Unmatched junction bases numbered 4, after V lost 6 bases and J lost 6 bases. This chain's CDR3 is CASRDGTGAGELFF. The CDR3 coding sequence is TGTGCCAGCAGAGACGGGACAGGGGCCGGGGAGCTGTTTTTT.

This chain links TRBV21-1 with TRBJ1-5. TRBV21-1 is reported as a pseudogene. The CDR3 sequence is 17 residues long. The CDR3 DNA is TGTGCCAGCAGTTCAAGATTAGCTACATTGGCTCATCAGCCCCAGCATTTT. This gives the protein CASSSRLATLAHQPQHF.

The chain combines TRBV11-1 with TRBJ2-1; 9 positions match TRBD2. V gave up 2 bases and J gave up 8 bases; unmatched junction bases: 4. Germline values: CDR1 SGHAT, CDR2 FQDESV (reference sequence). This CDR3 is built from 14 residues. CDR3 nucleotides: TGTGCCAGCAGCTTACGCGGGAGGGTCGATGAGCAGTTCTTC. Translation: CASSLRGRVDEQFF.

V is TRBV2 and J is TRBJ2-7; D perhaps matches TRBD2 (5 bases). CDR1 is SNHLY and CDR2 is FYNNEI in the germline V gene. The V gene lost 4 bases and the J gene lost 2 bases, with 9 bases spanning the gap. The CDR3 loop spans 13 amino acids. The CDR3 DNA is TGTGCCAGCAGTGCTACTAGTACCTACGAGCAGTACTTC. Encoded protein: CASSATSTYEQYF.

The chain recombines TRBV10-1 with TRBJ2-7; 9 positions match TRBD2. The CDR3 runs to 13 residues. The germline V gene encodes CDR1 WNHNN and CDR2 SYGVQD (reference sequence). Trimming removed 2 bases from V and 12 bases from J; junction bases left unmatched: 8. The CDR3 nucleotides read TGCGCCAGCAGTGAGCCGGGACTAGCTCGCCTGTACTTC. This translates into CASSEPGLARLYF.

The rearrangement joins TRBV28 to TRBJ2-3; maybe TRBD1 (6 bases). Trimming removed 5 bases at V and 0 bases at J, with 12 bases between. Per the germline V gene, CDR1 is MDHEN and CDR2 is SYDVKM. The CDR3 has 15 amino acids. CDR3 region: CASSLGQGSTDTQYF. Written as DNA, the CDR3 is TGTGCCAGCAGTCTTGGCCAGGGGAGCACAGATACGCAGTATTTT.

V gene TRBV11-2 combines with J gene TRBJ2-1; D might be TRBD1 (5 bases). The CDR3 is 11 amino acids. The V gene's germline CDR1 is SGHAT and CDR2 FQNNGV. The germline V and J ends were trimmed by 4 bases and 15 bases, with 13 bases remaining between them. The CDR3 DNA reads as TGTGCCAGCAGCTCCGACAGCACGGGGTTCTTC. Translated, it gives CASSSDSTGFF.

The chain carries TRBV6-1 and TRBJ1-1; tentative D call: TRBD1 (5 bases). The CDR3 has 14 amino acids. Trimming pared 4 bases from V and 3 bases from J, leaving 12 bases between. CDR1 is MNHNS, CDR2 SASEGT, per germline. The CDR3: CASSGVDSHTEAFF. The CDR3 DNA follows: TGTGCCAGCAGTGGGGTAGACAGCCACACTGAAGCTTTCTTT.

V is TRBV2 and J is TRBJ1-1, with D maybe TRBD1 (6 bases). From germline, CDR1 is SNHLY and CDR2 FYNNEI. Trimming cost V 6 bases and J 0 bases, with 14 bases left between them. The CDR3 sequence is 15 residues long. The CDR3 reads CASSGTPRMNTEAFF. The DNA of the CDR3 is TGTGCCAGCAGCGGGACACCGCGAATGAACACTGAAGCTTTCTTT.

This clone was observed a handful of times. Within the sample, other DNA sequences also encode this same CDR3. This chain connects TRBV5-1 to TRBJ2-7; TRBD1 matches 11 bases. The germline CDR1 and CDR2 sequences are SGHRS and YFSETQ. There are 15 residues in the CDR3. The junction had 6 bases not matched to a gene; V was cut back by 2 bases and J by 5 bases. CDR3 sequence (DNA): TGCGCCAGCAGCTTCCTGGGACAGGGGGGGGACGAGCAGTACTTC. It is translated as CASSFLGQGGDEQYF.

The chain combines TRBV9 with TRBJ2-5, with 12 bases aligning to TRBD1. After removal of 4 bases from V and 5 bases from J, the junction contained 9 bases not matched to a gene. Germline CDR1 is SGDLS and CDR2 is YYNGEE. The CDR3 has 16 residues. The CDR3 protein is CASSPGDRGRWETQYF. For the CDR3, the DNA is TGTGCCAGCAGCCCCGGGGACAGGGGGCGGTGGGAGACCCAGTACTTC.

V and J are TRBV11-2 and TRBJ2-1, with 11 nucleotides matching TRBD2. The V and J ends lost 5 bases and 0 bases, in that order; junction bases with no gene match: 6. The germline V gene has CDR1 SGHAT and CDR2 FQNNGV. The CDR3 covers 17 residues. CDR3 region: CASSDGLAGDSYNEQFF. The CDR3 DNA follows: TGTGCCAGCAGCGATGGACTAGCGGGCGACTCCTACAATGAGCAGTTCTTC.

The chain is built from TRBV10-2 and TRBJ2-5, with unresolved D. The germline CDR1 and CDR2 sequences are WSHSY and SAAADI. Trimming pared 2 bases from V and 5 bases from J, leaving 6 bases between. CDR3 length: 12 residues. In DNA, the CDR3 is TGCGCCAGCAGTGAGAAGGAGGAGACCCAGTACTTC. This codes for CASSEKEETQYF.

The V and J genes are TRBV7-9 and TRBJ1-1; 9 nucleotides align to TRBD1. The CDR3 consists of 13 residues. CDR1 SEHNR and CDR2 FQNEAQ come from the germline V gene (reference sequence). V trimming: 5 bases; J trimming: 4 bases; junction bases outside the gene matches: 2. In DNA, the CDR3 is TGTGCCAGCAGCCCGACAGGGGGCACTGAAGCTTTCTTT. It translates to CASSPTGGTEAFF.

The chain carries TRBV28 and TRBJ2-3; TRBD2 matches at 7 bases. With V trimmed by 3 bases and J by 2 bases, 8 bases remained unmatched. Germline assignment: CDR1 MDHEN and CDR2 SYDVKM. CDR3 length equals 16 residues. The DNA of the CDR3 is TGTGCCAGCAGTTTGCCGACTAGCCGATACACAGATACGCAGTATTTT. It encodes CASSLPTSRYTDTQYF.

The chain employs TRBV28 and TRBJ2-7; D may be TRBD1 (5 bases). The germline V and J ends were trimmed by 5 bases and 4 bases, with 18 bases remaining between them. CDR1 and CDR2 (germline): MDHEN, SYDVKM. The CDR3 extends over 15 amino acids. In DNA, the CDR3 is TGTGCCAGCAGTCCCCTGTTGGGGCCAGGGTACGAGCAGTACTTC. The encoded protein is CASSPLLGPGYEQYF.

The V gene is TRBV7-9, the J gene TRBJ2-7; the match to TRBD2 covers 8 bases. V shed 5 bases, J shed 0 bases, and the junction held 15 bases outside the gene matches. This CDR3 comprises 18 residues. In germline, CDR1 is SEHNR, CDR2 FQNEAQ (reference sequence). The DNA of the CDR3 is TGTGCCAGCAGCCCCGGGCGGCGGGGGGCTAGAAGCTCCTACGAGCAGTACTTC. Its translation: CASSPGRRGARSSYEQYF.

V gene TRBV29-1 combines with J gene TRBJ1-1, with D unclear. The CDR3 is 13 residues long. The germline V gene has CDR1 SQVTM and CDR2 ANQGSEA. V lost 4 bases and J lost 0, with 9 bases in between. The CDR3 sequence: CSVGGRMNTEAFF. The CDR3 region has the DNA TGCAGCGTTGGCGGTCGGATGAACACTGAAGCTTTCTTT.

The chain couples TRBV14 to TRBJ1-3; D gene ambiguous. Trimming took off 8 bases at V and 0 bases at J, with 11 bases between the two ends. This CDR3 spans 14 amino acids. Per germline, CDR1 SGHDN and CDR2 FVKESK. The CDR3 nucleotides read TGTGCCAGCGCGGGGTGGATCTCTGGAAACACCATATATTTT. Protein sequence: CASAGWISGNTIYF.

The chain couples TRBV30 to TRBJ2-7; 11 bases are shared with TRBD2. There are 17 residues in the CDR3. V shed 1 base, J shed 2 bases, and the junction held 10 bases outside the gene matches. Germline V gene data show CDR1 as GTSNPN and CDR2 as SVGIG (reference sequence). The CDR3 sequence: CAWSGVALAGGTYEQYF. The CDR3 DNA follows: TGTGCCTGGAGTGGGGTGGCCCTAGCGGGAGGAACCTACGAGCAGTACTTC.

This chain connects TRBV7-6 to TRBJ2-7; 8 positions agree with TRBD2. The V gene's germline CDR1 is SGHVS and CDR2 FNYEAQ. J was trimmed by 3 bases and V by 5 bases; bases with no gene match: 3. The CDR3 contains 13 residues. CDR3 bases: TGTGCCAGCAGCCCGACTAGCGTCTACGAGCAGTACTTC. Translating gives CASSPTSVYEQYF.

V gene TRBV6-5 combines with J gene TRBJ2-5, with 9 bases identical to TRBD2. The CDR3 is 15 residues long. CDR1 and CDR2 (germline): MNHEY, SVGAGI. V shed 0 bases, J shed 4 bases, and the junction held 3 bases outside the gene matches. CDR3 loop: CASSYSSGGGETQYF. CDR3 bases: TGTGCCAGCAGTTACTCTAGCGGGGGTGGAGAGACCCAGTACTTC.